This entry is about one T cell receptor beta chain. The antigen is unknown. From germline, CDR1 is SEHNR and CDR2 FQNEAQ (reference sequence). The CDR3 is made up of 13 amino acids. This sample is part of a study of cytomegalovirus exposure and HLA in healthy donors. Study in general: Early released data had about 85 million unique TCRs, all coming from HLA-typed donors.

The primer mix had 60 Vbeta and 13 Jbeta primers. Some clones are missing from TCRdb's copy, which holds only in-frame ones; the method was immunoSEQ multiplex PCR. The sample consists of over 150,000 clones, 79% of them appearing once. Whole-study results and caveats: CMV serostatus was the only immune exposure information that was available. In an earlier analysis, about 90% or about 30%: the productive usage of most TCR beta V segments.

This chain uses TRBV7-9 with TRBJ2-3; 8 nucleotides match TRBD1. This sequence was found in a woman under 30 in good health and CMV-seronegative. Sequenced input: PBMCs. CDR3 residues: CSSGQGVSNTQYF. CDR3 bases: TGTTCCTCCGGACAGGGTGTTTCAAATACGCAGTATTTT.